This T cell receptor (beta chain) was identified in a study of PD-L1 blockade in urothelial cancer. The overall study: Analyses used blood from 3 weeks (second dose) and 6 weeks after treatment start. Blood samples had a median of about 150,000 T cells.

Clones were sequenced by immunoSEQ multiplex PCR, and TCRdb holds only the in-frame ones, with some missing. The sample holds about 120,000 clones, about 89% seen once. Germline loops: CDR1 SGHVS, CDR2 FNYEAQ. With 4 bases removed from V and 6 bases from J, the gap between germline ends came to 9 bases. This CDR3 contains 13 residues. Time point: peripheral blood 6 weeks after treatment start. The chain joins TRBV7-6 to TRBJ2-2, with no clear D. The clonotype was recovered from a man aged 55 to 70 with urothelial cancer. Sequencing used PBMCs, obtained around atezolizumab (anti-PD-L1) treatment. The chain's CDR3 is CASSSTAPGELFF. In nucleotides, the CDR3 is TGTGCCAGCAGCTCAACAGCACCCGGGGAGCTGTTTTTT.